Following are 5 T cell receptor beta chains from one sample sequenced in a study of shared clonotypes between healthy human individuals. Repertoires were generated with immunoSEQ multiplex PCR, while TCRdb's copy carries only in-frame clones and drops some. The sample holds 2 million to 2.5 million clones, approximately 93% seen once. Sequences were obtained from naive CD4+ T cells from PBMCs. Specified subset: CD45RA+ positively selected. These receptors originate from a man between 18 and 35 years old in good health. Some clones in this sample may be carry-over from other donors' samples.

This CDR3 is CASSSVSRGSDQPQHF. The CDR3 DNA sequence: TGTGCCAGCAGTTCGGTGTCAAGGGGAAGCGATCAGCCCCAGCATTTT. The chain recombines TRBV28 with TRBJ1-5; D is possibly TRBD1 (5 bases). Between the trimmed V and J ends, which lost 4 bases and 5 bases, there was a span of 18 bases. CDR1 is MDHEN, CDR2 SYDVKM, per germline. This CDR3 comprises 16 residues.

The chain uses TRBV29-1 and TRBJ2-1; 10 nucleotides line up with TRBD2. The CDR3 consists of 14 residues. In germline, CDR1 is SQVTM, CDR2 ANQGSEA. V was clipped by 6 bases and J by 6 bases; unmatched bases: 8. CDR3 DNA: TGCAGCGTGGGGACTAGCGCGGCTCTCAATGAGCAGTTCTTC. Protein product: CSVGTSAALNEQFF.

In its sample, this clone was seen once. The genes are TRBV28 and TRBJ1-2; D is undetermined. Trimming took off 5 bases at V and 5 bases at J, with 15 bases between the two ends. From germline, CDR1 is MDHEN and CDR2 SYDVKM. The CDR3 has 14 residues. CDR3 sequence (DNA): TGTGCCAGCAGTATTGGCAGTGCCTTTTATGGCTACACCTTC. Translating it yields CASSIGSAFYGYTF.

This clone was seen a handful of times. The CDR3 DNA sequence: TGTGCCATCAGTCCACCCGGGGGCTATGGCTACACCTTC. This sequence encodes CAISPPGGYGYTF. The chain joins TRBV10-3 to TRBJ1-2, with D possibly being TRBD1 (5 bases). This CDR3 contains 13 residues. Trimming took off 5 bases at V and 4 bases at J, with 11 bases between the two ends. Germline V gene sequence: CDR1 ENHRY, CDR2 SYGVKD.

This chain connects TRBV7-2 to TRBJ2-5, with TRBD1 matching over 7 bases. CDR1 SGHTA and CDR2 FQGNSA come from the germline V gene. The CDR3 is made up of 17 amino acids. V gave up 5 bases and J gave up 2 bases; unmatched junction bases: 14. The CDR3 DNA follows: TGTGCCAGCAGCCCCAGGGTCAGGGGGAGTGGTCAAGAGACCCAGTACTTC. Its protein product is CASSPRVRGSGQETQYF.